Listed below are T cell receptor beta chains from one sample, sequenced in a study of response to subunit inactivated influenza vaccine. TCRdb reprocessed the RT-PCR reads with MiXCR, giving one entry per CDR3 protein. The sample shows 450,000 to 600,000 distinct CDR3 sequences, about 15% of them seen only once. This sample comprised CD4+ T cells sorted from PBMCs, obtained around 2 years after vaccination. These receptors were obtained from a man between 50 and 69 years old who received an inactivated influenza vaccine. The CDR3 runs from the conserved cysteine through the conserved F or W. Each record gives: CDR3 DNA, CDR3 protein, clone size, J gene, V gene, D gene. D genes are given only for firm matches. Size is stated for part of the rows, as once, few or many counts, or as a class when the clone is expanded.

CDR3nt: TGTGCCAGCAGCGAACCCGGGACTAGTTACGTTGAGCAGTACTTC; CDR3aa: CASSEPGTSYVEQYF; abundance: few; j_gene: TRBJ2-7; v_gene: TRBV4-2; d_gene: TRBD2
CDR3nt: TGTGCCAGCAGCTCCCGGAGCGGGGCTAGCACAGATACGCAGTATTTT; CDR3aa: CASSSRSGASTDTQYF; abundance: few; j_gene: TRBJ2-3; v_gene: TRBV7-2; d_gene: TRBD2
CDR3nt: TGTGCCAGCAGTGCCCTGACACCCGCCGGGGAGCTGTTTTTT; CDR3aa: CASSALTPAGELFF; abundance: -; j_gene: TRBJ2-2; v_gene: TRBV6-1; d_gene: -
CDR3nt: TGTGCCAGCAGCCAAGATGGGACCCCAAATACGCAGTATTTT; CDR3aa: CASSQDGTPNTQYF; abundance: many; j_gene: TRBJ2-3; v_gene: TRBV4-2; d_gene: -
CDR3nt: TGTGCCAGCAGCCAAGATCAACTGTCAGGCTCGAACTATGGCTACACCTTC; CDR3aa: CASSQDQLSGSNYGYTF; abundance: few; j_gene: TRBJ1-2; v_gene: TRBV4-2; d_gene: -
CDR3nt: TGTGCCAGCAGGCCTCCGGGACAGGGAGATGAGCAGTTCTTC; CDR3aa: CASRPPGQGDEQFF; abundance: few; j_gene: TRBJ2-1; v_gene: TRBV12-3/TRBV12-4; d_gene: TRBD1
CDR3nt: TGTGCCAGCAGCTTAGAATCCGGGACAGGGGGCCGAGGGGAGCAGTACTTC; CDR3aa: CASSLESGTGGRGEQYF; abundance: few; j_gene: TRBJ2-7; v_gene: TRBV11-2; d_gene: TRBD1
CDR3nt: TGCGCCAGCAGCCAAGATTGGGGACAGGCTGAAGAAAAACTGTTTTTT; CDR3aa: CASSQDWGQAEEKLFF; abundance: few; j_gene: TRBJ1-4; v_gene: TRBV4-3; d_gene: TRBD1
CDR3nt: TGTGCCAGCAGCTTGGCGGAGTATCAGCCCCAGCATTTT; CDR3aa: CASSLAEYQPQHF; abundance: medium-sized; j_gene: TRBJ1-5; v_gene: TRBV5-5; d_gene: -
CDR3nt: TGTGCCAGCAAAGGGGAGGCAGATACGCAGTATTTT; CDR3aa: CASKGEADTQYF; abundance: many; j_gene: TRBJ2-3; v_gene: TRBV2; d_gene: -
CDR3nt: TGTGCCAGCACCATCTGGGGCGGGGGGTTCACAGATACGCAGCATTTT; CDR3aa: CASTIWGGGFTDTQHF; abundance: -; j_gene: TRBJ1-5; v_gene: TRBV2; d_gene: -
CDR3nt: TGTGCCAGCAGTCCAGTGCTAAGGAATGAGCAGTTCTTC; CDR3aa: CASSPVLRNEQFF; abundance: -; j_gene: TRBJ2-1; v_gene: TRBV6-2/TRBV6-3; d_gene: -
CDR3nt: TGTGCCTGGAAGACAGGGCCGGGGGAGCTGTTTTTT; CDR3aa: CAWKTGPGELFF; abundance: -; j_gene: TRBJ2-2; v_gene: TRBV30; d_gene: TRBD1
CDR3nt: TGCAGTGCTAGAGATCATAGGGTCCGCACTGAAGCTTTCTTT; CDR3aa: CSARDHRVRTEAFF; abundance: -; j_gene: TRBJ1-1; v_gene: TRBV20-1; d_gene: -
CDR3nt: TGTGCCAGCAGCCCAAACAACGTAGTCCAAGAGACCCAGTACTTC; CDR3aa: CASSPNNVVQETQYF; abundance: -; j_gene: TRBJ2-5; v_gene: TRBV7-2; d_gene: -
CDR3nt: TGTGCCAGCAGAGGACTAGTGAGCGAAGGAGCCAAAAACATTCAGTACTTC; CDR3aa: CASRGLVSEGAKNIQYF; abundance: few; j_gene: TRBJ2-4; v_gene: TRBV6-2/TRBV6-3; d_gene: TRBD2
CDR3nt: TGTGCCAGTAGTACGACAGGGGCCTTCTCCTACAATGAGCAGTTCTTC; CDR3aa: CASSTTGAFSYNEQFF; abundance: few; j_gene: TRBJ2-1; v_gene: TRBV19; d_gene: TRBD1
CDR3nt: TGTGCCAGCAGCCCACTTCGGGGGGCCCGGGGAGATACGCAGTATTTT; CDR3aa: CASSPLRGARGDTQYF; abundance: few; j_gene: TRBJ2-3; v_gene: TRBV7-9; d_gene: -
CDR3nt: TGCAGTGCGGGGGGGCCTGGCGAGCAGTACTTC; CDR3aa: CSAGGPGEQYF; abundance: few; j_gene: TRBJ2-7; v_gene: TRBV20-1; d_gene: -
CDR3nt: TGTGCCAGCAGTGAAGCGATGGGCGGAAACAATGAGCAGTTCTTC; CDR3aa: CASSEAMGGNNEQFF; abundance: many; j_gene: TRBJ2-1; v_gene: TRBV6-1; d_gene: -
CDR3nt: TGTGCCAGCAGCTTAGCGCTAATGGGGGGCGGCGAGCAGTACTTC; CDR3aa: CASSLALMGGGEQYF; abundance: few; j_gene: TRBJ2-7; v_gene: TRBV7-2; d_gene: -
CDR3nt: TGTGCCAGCAGCCAATTTCAAGCAGATACGCAGTATTTT; CDR3aa: CASSQFQADTQYF; abundance: -; j_gene: TRBJ2-3; v_gene: TRBV4-2; d_gene: -
CDR3nt: TGTGCCAGCAGCTCGGGAGGGAGGAGGGGCACAGATACGCAGTATTTT; CDR3aa: CASSSGGRRGTDTQYF; abundance: once; j_gene: TRBJ2-3; v_gene: TRBV4-2; d_gene: TRBD2
CDR3nt: TGTGCCAGCTCACCATTAGGGACAGGGCGCACTGAAGCTTTCTTT; CDR3aa: CASSPLGTGRTEAFF; abundance: -; j_gene: TRBJ1-1; v_gene: TRBV18; d_gene: TRBD1
CDR3nt: TGCAGTGCTAGAGATATTCCGGGTAGATCGGGAGAGCAGTACTTC; CDR3aa: CSARDIPGRSGEQYF; abundance: few; j_gene: TRBJ2-7; v_gene: TRBV20-1; d_gene: -
CDR3nt: TGCGCCAGCAGCCGGGGGGGCCGTCTGGACACAGATACGCAGTATTTT; CDR3aa: CASSRGGRLDTDTQYF; abundance: -; j_gene: TRBJ2-3; v_gene: TRBV5-1; d_gene: TRBD2
CDR3nt: TGTGCCATCAGCCAGGGTGCAGGGAGCTCCTACGAGCAGTACTTC; CDR3aa: CAISQGAGSSYEQYF; abundance: -; j_gene: TRBJ2-7; v_gene: TRBV10-3; d_gene: -
CDR3nt: TGTGCCAGCAGCAATACCCTAGCGTCCTACAATGAGCAGTTCTTC; CDR3aa: CASSNTLASYNEQFF; abundance: few; j_gene: TRBJ2-1; v_gene: TRBV6-1; d_gene: -
CDR3nt: TGTGCCAGCAGTTTGGGAGTAGCGGGGTACTACGAGCAGTACTTC; CDR3aa: CASSLGVAGYYEQYF; abundance: -; j_gene: TRBJ2-7; v_gene: TRBV12-3/TRBV12-4; d_gene: TRBD2
CDR3nt: TGTGCCAGCAGCCCGATCGGACTAGCGGGGACTGAGCAGTTCTTC; CDR3aa: CASSPIGLAGTEQFF; abundance: few; j_gene: TRBJ2-1; v_gene: TRBV28; d_gene: TRBD2
CDR3nt: TGTGCCAGCCGAACACAAGGACGCGGCGGAGGCTACACCTTC; CDR3aa: CASRTQGRGGGYTF; abundance: -; j_gene: TRBJ1-2; v_gene: TRBV5-6; d_gene: -
CDR3nt: TGTGCCAGCACGTTAGCGGGAACCGGGGAGCTGTTTTTT; CDR3aa: CASTLAGTGELFF; abundance: many; j_gene: TRBJ2-2; v_gene: TRBV6-2/TRBV6-3; d_gene: TRBD2
CDR3nt: TGTGCCAGCAGCTCGGACAGGGTGATGGGAGATACGCAGTATTTT; CDR3aa: CASSSDRVMGDTQYF; abundance: few; j_gene: TRBJ2-3; v_gene: TRBV7-1; d_gene: TRBD1
CDR3nt: TGTGCCAGCAGTTTTCAGGGAGCAGATACGCAGTATTTT; CDR3aa: CASSFQGADTQYF; abundance: many; j_gene: TRBJ2-3; v_gene: TRBV12-3/TRBV12-4; d_gene: -
CDR3nt: TGCAGTGCTAGAGATGGGACAGGGTCCAGCAATCAGCCCCAGCATTTT; CDR3aa: CSARDGTGSSNQPQHF; abundance: -; j_gene: TRBJ1-5; v_gene: TRBV20-1; d_gene: TRBD1
CDR3nt: TGTGCCAGCAGCCGGACTTCGTCTTACGAGCAGTACTTC; CDR3aa: CASSRTSSYEQYF; abundance: -; j_gene: TRBJ2-7; v_gene: TRBV11-2; d_gene: -
CDR3nt: TGTGCCAGCAGCCTCGGATCTCAGCATCTCTACACCTTC; CDR3aa: CASSLGSQHLYTF; abundance: many; j_gene: TRBJ1-2; v_gene: TRBV7-9; d_gene: -
CDR3nt: TGCGCCAGCAGCCGTCAGGTGAAGGTTGGCGGGGAGCTGTTTTTT; CDR3aa: CASSRQVKVGGELFF; abundance: -; j_gene: TRBJ2-2; v_gene: TRBV5-1; d_gene: -
CDR3nt: TGTGCCATCAGTCCGGGACAGGGGTACAATGAGCAGTTCTTC; CDR3aa: CAISPGQGYNEQFF; abundance: few; j_gene: TRBJ2-1; v_gene: TRBV10-3; d_gene: TRBD1
CDR3nt: TGTGCCAGCAGCTTAGGCGCCGGGTTAGATACGCAGTATTTT; CDR3aa: CASSLGAGLDTQYF; abundance: few; j_gene: TRBJ2-3; v_gene: TRBV7-2; d_gene: -
CDR3nt: TGTGCCAGCAGCTTAGTACAGGGCGGTGAAAAACTGTTTTTT; CDR3aa: CASSLVQGGEKLFF; abundance: -; j_gene: TRBJ1-4; v_gene: TRBV7-9; d_gene: -
CDR3nt: TGTGCCAGCAGTCAGGGGGCGACCTACGAGCAGCACTTC; CDR3aa: CASSQGATYEQHF; abundance: few; j_gene: TRBJ2-7; v_gene: TRBV28; d_gene: TRBD1
CDR3nt: TGTGCCAGCAGTTTCTCTAGCGGGACCTACAATGAGCAGTTCTTC; CDR3aa: CASSFSSGTYNEQFF; abundance: many; j_gene: TRBJ2-1; v_gene: TRBV12-3/TRBV12-4; d_gene: TRBD2
CDR3nt: TGCAGTGCTAGAGATCCCCGGAGGGGGGAAGCTTTCTTT; CDR3aa: CSARDPRRGEAFF; abundance: -; j_gene: TRBJ1-1; v_gene: TRBV20-1; d_gene: -